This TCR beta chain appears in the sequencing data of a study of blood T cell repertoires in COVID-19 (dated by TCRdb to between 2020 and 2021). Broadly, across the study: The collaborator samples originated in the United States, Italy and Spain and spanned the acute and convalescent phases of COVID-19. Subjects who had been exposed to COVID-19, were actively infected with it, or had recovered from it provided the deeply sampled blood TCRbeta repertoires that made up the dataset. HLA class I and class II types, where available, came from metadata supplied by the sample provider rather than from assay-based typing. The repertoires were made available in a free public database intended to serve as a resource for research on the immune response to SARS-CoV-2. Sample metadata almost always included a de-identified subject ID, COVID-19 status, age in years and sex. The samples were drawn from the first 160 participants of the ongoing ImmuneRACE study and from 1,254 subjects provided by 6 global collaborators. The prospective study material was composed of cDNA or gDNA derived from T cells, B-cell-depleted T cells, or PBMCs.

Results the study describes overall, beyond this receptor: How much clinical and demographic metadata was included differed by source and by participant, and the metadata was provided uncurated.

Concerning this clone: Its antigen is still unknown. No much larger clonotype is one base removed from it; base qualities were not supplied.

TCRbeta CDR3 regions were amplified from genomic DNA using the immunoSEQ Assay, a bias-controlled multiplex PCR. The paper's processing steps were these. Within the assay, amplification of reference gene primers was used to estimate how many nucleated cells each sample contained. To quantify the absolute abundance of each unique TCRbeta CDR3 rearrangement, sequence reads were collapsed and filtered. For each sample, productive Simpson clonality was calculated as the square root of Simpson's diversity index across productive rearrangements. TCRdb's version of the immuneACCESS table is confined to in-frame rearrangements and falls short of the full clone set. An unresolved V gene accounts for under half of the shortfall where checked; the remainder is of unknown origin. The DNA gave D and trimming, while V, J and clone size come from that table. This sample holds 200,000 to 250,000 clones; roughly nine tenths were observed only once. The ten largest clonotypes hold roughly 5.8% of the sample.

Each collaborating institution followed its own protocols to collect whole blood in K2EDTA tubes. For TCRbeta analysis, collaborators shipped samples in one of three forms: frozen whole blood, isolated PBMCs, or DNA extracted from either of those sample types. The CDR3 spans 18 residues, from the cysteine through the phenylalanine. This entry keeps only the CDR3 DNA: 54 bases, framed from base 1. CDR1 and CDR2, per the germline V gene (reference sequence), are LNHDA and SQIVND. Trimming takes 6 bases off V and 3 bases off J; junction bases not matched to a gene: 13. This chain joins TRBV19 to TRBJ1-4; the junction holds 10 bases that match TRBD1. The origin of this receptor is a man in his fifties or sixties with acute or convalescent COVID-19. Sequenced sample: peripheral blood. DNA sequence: TGTGCCAGTAGCGACAGGGGGCGACAGACGCACCCTAATGAAAAACTGTTTTTT. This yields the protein CASSDRGRQTHPNEKLFF. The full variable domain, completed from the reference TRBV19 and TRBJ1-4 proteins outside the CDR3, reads DGGITQSPKYLFRKEGQNVTLSCEQNLNHDAMYWYRQDPGQGLRLIYYSQIVNDFQKGDIAEGYSVSREKKESFPLTVTSAQKNPTAFYLCASSDRGRQTHPNEKLFFGSGTQLSVL.